This T cell receptor beta chain is from a study of CD4 T cells in relation to SARS-CoV-2 and coronaviruses. The CDR3 is 15 residues long. Germline V gene lookup returns CDR1 MDHEN and CDR2 SYDVKM. Trimming left V 5 bases short and J 0 bases short, with 11 bases between. Unexposed donor CD4+ T cells date from about 2011-2018, before the COVID-19 pandemic. Naive and memory CD4+ T cell DNA was deep-sequenced without culture. Using immunoSEQ multiplex PCR, the repertoire was profiled, and TCRdb retains in-frame clones only, with some absent. The data contain some 69,000 clones, less than 95% of them singletons.

The chain is built from TRBV28 and TRBJ2-1, with TRBD1 as a possible D gene (6 bases). The TCR comes from a human donor in good health. Sequencing was performed on naive CD4+ T cells from PBMCs. Indicated subset: naive CD4+ T cells isolated by negative enrichment. Written as DNA, the CDR3 is TGTGCCAGCAGTCGTCCGGGACACTCCTACAATGAGCAGTTCTTC. Its protein is CASSRPGHSYNEQFF.